This T cell receptor (beta chain) was sequenced in a study of early T cells in non-severe SARS-CoV-2 infection. The CDR3 totals 14 residues. CDR1 and CDR2 (germline): SNHLY, FYNNEI. V dropped 6 bases and J dropped 0 bases, with 9 bases sitting between them. MiXCR, applied by TCRdb to the 5' RACE reads, yields one record per CDR3 protein. The profile shows about 77,000 distinct CDR3 sequences, roughly a sixth of them singletons. Sequencing was carried out using whole blood. The clonotype originates from an adult who was a healthcare worker with PCR-confirmed SARS-CoV-2 infection or an uninfected control (not recorded which). The gene calls are TRBV2 and TRBJ2-1; D ambiguous. As DNA, the CDR3 is TGTGCCAGCAGCGACTCTGCCTCCTACAATGAGCAGTTCTTC. This sequence encodes CASSDSASYNEQFF.